Sequencing of this T cell receptor (beta chain) was carried out in a study of T cells in Graves' hyperthyroidism and ophthalmopathy (dated by TCRdb to the late 2010s). Context from the whole study: Peripheral blood samples were taken at the time of initial diagnosis, prior to any treatment. A discovery cohort of about 95 patients, approximately 45 with Graves' ophthalmopathy and roughly 59 with stable Graves' hyperthyroidism, was used to find distinguishing TCR V-J signatures. Prospective prediction of ophthalmopathy was tested in an independent validation cohort of under 20 hyperthyroidism patients and 15 to 17 patients who later progressed to ophthalmopathy. The 100 discovery patients were randomly split 7:3 into training and test sets. In addition, the study compared T-cell repertoires in thyroid tissue and in blood from six Graves' hyperthyroidism patients. Once sampling was done, hyperthyroidism patients were given methimazole at a starting dose of 30 mg daily, whereas ophthalmopathy patients were given high-dose intravenous methylprednisolone. The paper describes TCR Vbeta CDR3 sequencing of 140 or so peripheral blood samples, made up of roughly 40 ophthalmopathy patients, 70 to 75 hyperthyroidism patients and 17 progressor patients.

Summary of the overall study and its limitations: Most expanded thyroid clonotypes (frequency above 0.001) were also detected in blood, a finding suggesting that blood repertoires may reflect thyroid immune responses. No statistical method was used to set the sample size in advance, and investigators knew the group allocation. Ophthalmopathy was separated from stable hyperthyroidism by a 13 V-J signature model, with approximately 90% sensitivity and just over 81% specificity obtained in cross-validation and 80%/75% obtained in testing. In validation, progression to ophthalmopathy was predicted by the model with almost 71% sensitivity and 72% to 80% specificity, a median of approximately 6.5 months before onset.

The CDR3 has 11 amino acids, counting the end cysteine and phenylalanine. The sequence is cut down to CDR3 DNA, 33 bases in frame from base 1. Looking up the germline V gene (reference sequence) yields CDR1 DFQATT and CDR2 SNEGSKA. Comments on this clonotype: No antigen is known for it. Germline and junction disagree at one end, which may indicate a read error.

Stable Graves' hyperthyroidism was defined as the absence of progression to ophthalmopathy over 18 months of follow-up. The hyperthyroidism patients were between 18 and 65 years old and newly diagnosed, with a disease duration of less than 2 months. Exclusion was applied to patients with uncontrolled infections, other autoimmune diseases, pregnancy or lactation. Diagnoses were based on clinical symptoms, serum thyroxine and TRAb, thyroid ultrasound and orbital computed tomography. PBMCs were isolated from more than 9 ml of fresh peripheral blood by Ficoll-Paque density gradient centrifugation. Total RNA was extracted using Trizol reagent, and RNA quality was assessed on an Agilent 2100 Bioanalyzer. The TCR beta CDR3 regions were amplified from RNA transcripts. For the first round of RT-PCR on the TCR CDR3, the HTBI primer set was used together with the Qiagen OneStep RT-PCR kit. Libraries were constructed in a second round of multiplex PCR, after which size selection and purification were performed. Paired-end sequencing of the libraries was performed with 100 bp reads on an Illumina HiSeq2000. Concerning the study's data processing: SOAPnuke was used to process the raw data, removing reads that contained adapters or uncalled bases, had a mean Phred below 15, or lacked an exact match to the constant primer or identifier. COPE v1.2.5 was used to merge the high-quality paired reads, and each unique nucleotide sequence was defined as a clonotype. MiTCR v1.1 was used to align the clonotypes against IMGT TRBV, TRBD and TRBJ reference segments. The analysis was restricted to V-J combinations with a frequency above 0.0001, which together covered 99.2% of the repertoires. The TCS score was defined as F50 (clonal expansion) divided by E x V (chaos), with BLOSUM62-based TCRdist calculated between CDR3 peptides within each V-J. Welch's t-statistics and random forest reduced some 510 V-J features to 10 to 15, which were used in a naive Bayes classifier (R e1071). Using fastp trimming at Q25 and MiXCR clonotype assembly, TCRdb reanalyzed the public sequencing data and kept in-frame beta chains. Rows are unified per CDR3 protein, each entry keeping the most common DNA and genes. These V and J calls rely on TCRdb rather than the paper's analysis. A total of around 600,000 distinct CDR3 sequences appear in this sample, more than 15% of them only once. The biggest ten clones account for around 7.5% of the sample.

Recombination connected TRBV20-1 to TRBJ2-1, and the D gene may be TRBD1, 5 bases matching. The clonotype originates from a woman in her twenties or thirties with Graves' hyperthyroidism. Sequencing was performed on blood. This receptor has the CDR3 CSASRVNEQLF. The sequence in DNA is TGCAGTGCTTCCAGGGTCAATGAGCAGCTCTTC.